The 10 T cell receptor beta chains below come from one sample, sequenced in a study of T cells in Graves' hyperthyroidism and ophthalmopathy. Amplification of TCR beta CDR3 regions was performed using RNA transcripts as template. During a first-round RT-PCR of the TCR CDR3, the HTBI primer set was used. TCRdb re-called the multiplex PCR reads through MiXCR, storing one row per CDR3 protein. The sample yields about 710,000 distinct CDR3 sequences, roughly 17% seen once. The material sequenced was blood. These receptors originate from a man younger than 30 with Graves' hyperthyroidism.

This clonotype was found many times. The CDR3 sequence: CASSLGSGRNSAYEQYF. CDR3 bases: TGCGCCAGCAGCCTCGGTAGCGGGAGGAACAGTGCCTACGAGCAGTACTTC. The chain carries TRBV5-1 and TRBJ2-7, with TRBD2 identical over 10 bases. The V and J ends lost 4 bases and 2 bases, in that order; junction bases with no gene match: 12. The CDR3 is made up of 17 amino acids. Germline CDR1 SGHRS, CDR2 YFSETQ.

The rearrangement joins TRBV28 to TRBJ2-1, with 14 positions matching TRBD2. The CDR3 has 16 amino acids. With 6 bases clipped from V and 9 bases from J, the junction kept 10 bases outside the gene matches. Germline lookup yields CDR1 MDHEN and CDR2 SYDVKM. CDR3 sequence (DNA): TGTGCCAGCAGCAGGGGACTAGCGGGAGTGGTTAGTGAGCAGTTCTTC. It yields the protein CASSRGLAGVVSEQFF.

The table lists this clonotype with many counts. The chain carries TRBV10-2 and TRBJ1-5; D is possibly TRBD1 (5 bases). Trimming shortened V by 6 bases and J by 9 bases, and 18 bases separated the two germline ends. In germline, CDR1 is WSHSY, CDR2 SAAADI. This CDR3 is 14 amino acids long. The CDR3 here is CASSPGTRGSPQHF. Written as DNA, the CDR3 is TGCGCCAGCAGCCCCGGTACGAGGGGATCGCCCCAGCATTTT.

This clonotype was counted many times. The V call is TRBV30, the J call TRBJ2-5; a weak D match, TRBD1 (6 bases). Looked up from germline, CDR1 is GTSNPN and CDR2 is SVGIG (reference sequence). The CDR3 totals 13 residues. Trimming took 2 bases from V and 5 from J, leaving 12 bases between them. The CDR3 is CAWSTQGSETQYF. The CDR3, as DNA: TGTGCCTGGAGTACACAGGGCTCCGAGACCCAGTACTTC.

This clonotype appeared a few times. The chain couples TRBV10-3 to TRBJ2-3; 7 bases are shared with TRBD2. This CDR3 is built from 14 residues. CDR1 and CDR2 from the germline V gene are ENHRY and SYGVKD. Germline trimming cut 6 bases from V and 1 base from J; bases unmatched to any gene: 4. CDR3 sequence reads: CAIRNTSGTDTQYF. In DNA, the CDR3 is TGTGCCATCAGAAACACTAGCGGCACAGATACGCAGTATTTT.

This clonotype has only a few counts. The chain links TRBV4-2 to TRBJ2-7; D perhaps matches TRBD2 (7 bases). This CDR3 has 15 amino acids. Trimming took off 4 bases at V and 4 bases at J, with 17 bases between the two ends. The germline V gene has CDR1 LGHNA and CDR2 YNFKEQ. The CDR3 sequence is CASSPWGGHGYEQYF. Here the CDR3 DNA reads TGTGCCAGCAGCCCTTGGGGGGGCCATGGGTACGAGCAGTACTTC.

CDR3 sequence (DNA): TGTGCCAGCAGGGGACTAGCGGGCCATGAGCAGTTCTTC. It codes for CASRGLAGHEQFF. This sequence joins TRBV7-8 and TRBJ2-1, with 12 bases matching TRBD2. The CDR3 extends over 13 amino acids. In germline, CDR1 is SGHVS, CDR2 FQNEAQ. With 6 bases clipped from V and 8 bases from J, the junction kept 2 bases outside the gene matches.

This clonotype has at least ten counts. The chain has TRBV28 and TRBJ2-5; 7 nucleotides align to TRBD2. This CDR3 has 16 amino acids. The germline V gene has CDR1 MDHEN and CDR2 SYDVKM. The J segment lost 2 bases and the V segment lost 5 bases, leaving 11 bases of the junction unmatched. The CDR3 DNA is TGTGCCAGCAGTGGTAGGGACTATTCGGGGCAAGAGACCCAGTACTTC. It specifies CASSGRDYSGQETQYF.

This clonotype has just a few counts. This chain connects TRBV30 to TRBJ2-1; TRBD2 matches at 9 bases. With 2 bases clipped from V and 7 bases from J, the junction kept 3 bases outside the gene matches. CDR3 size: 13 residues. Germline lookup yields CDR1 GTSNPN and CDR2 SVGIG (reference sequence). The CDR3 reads CAWSRTSGNEQFF. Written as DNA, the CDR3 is TGTGCCTGGAGTAGAACTAGCGGGAATGAGCAGTTCTTC.

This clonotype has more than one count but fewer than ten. The CDR3 here is CASSRTSRYEQYF. As DNA, the CDR3 is TGTGCCAGCAGTCGGACTTCACGATACGAGCAGTACTTC. The chain is built from TRBV12-3 or TRBV12-4 and TRBJ2-7; maybe TRBD2 (5 bases). V was clipped by 5 bases and J by 4 bases, with 12 bases between them. There are 13 residues in the CDR3.